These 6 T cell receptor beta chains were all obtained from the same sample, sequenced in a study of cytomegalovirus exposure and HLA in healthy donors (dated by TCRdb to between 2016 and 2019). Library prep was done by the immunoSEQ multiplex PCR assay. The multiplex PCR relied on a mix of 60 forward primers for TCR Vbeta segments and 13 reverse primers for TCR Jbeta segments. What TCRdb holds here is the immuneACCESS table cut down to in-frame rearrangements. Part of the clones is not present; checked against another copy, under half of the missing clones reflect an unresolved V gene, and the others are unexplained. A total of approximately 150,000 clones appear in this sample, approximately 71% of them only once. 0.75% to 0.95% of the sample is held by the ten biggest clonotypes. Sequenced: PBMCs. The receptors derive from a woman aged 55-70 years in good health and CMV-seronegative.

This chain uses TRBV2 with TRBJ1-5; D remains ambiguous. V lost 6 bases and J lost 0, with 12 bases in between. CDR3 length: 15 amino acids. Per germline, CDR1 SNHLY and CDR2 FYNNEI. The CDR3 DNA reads TGTGCCAGCAGGCCTCAGGCGCCTAGCAATCAGCCCCAGCATTTT. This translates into CASRPQAPSNQPQHF.

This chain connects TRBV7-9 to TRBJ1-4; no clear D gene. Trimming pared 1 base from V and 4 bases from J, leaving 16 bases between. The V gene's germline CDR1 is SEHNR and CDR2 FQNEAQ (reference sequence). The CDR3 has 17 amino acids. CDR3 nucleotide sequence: TGTGCCAGCAGCTTAGGGTTTGGCACAGAACTTAATGAAAAACTGTTTTTT. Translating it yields CASSLGFGTELNEKLFF.

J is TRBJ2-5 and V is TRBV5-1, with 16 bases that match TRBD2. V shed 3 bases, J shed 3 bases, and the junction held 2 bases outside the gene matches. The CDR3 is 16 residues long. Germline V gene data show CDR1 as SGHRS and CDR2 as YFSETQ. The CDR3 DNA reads TGCGCCAGCAGCTGGGGACTAGCGGGGGGGGAAGAGACCCAGTACTTC. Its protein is CASSWGLAGGEETQYF.

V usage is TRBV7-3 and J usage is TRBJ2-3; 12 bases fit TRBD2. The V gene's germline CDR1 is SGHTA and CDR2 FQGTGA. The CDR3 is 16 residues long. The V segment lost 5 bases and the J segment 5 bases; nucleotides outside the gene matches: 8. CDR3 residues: CASSARLAGAGDTQYF. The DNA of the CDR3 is TGTGCCAGCAGCGCAAGACTAGCGGGAGCGGGAGATACGCAGTATTTT.

The CDR3 is CASSFAGSGEQYF. The DNA for the CDR3 is TGTGCCAGCAGCTTCGCCGGGAGTGGGGAGCAGTACTTC. J is TRBJ2-7 and V is TRBV7-2; a weak D match, TRBD2 (6 bases). Germline CDR1 SGHTA, CDR2 FQGNSA. The CDR3 is made up of 13 amino acids. V lost 3 bases, J lost 7 bases, and 13 bases lay in between.

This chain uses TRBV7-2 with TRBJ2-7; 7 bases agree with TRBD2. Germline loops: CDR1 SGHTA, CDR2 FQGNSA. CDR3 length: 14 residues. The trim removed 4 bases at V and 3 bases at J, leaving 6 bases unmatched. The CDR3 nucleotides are TGTGCCAGCAGCTCGCTGCGGGAGCTCTACGAGCAGTACTTC. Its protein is CASSSLRELYEQYF.